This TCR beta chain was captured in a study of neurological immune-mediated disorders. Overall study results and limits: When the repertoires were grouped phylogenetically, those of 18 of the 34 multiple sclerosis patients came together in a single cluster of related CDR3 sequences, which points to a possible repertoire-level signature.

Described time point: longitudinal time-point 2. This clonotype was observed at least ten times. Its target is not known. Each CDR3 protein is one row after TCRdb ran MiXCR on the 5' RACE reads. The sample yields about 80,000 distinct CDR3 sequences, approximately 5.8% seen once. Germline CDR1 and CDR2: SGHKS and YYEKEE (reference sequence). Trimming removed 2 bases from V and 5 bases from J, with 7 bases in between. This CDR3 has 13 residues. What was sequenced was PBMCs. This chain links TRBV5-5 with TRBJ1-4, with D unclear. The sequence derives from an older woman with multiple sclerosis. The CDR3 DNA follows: TGTGCCAGCAGCTTAACGGCCAATGAAAAACTGTTTTTT. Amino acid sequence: CASSLTANEKLFF.